This entry describes one T cell receptor beta chain. Its antigen is currently unknown. This entry comes from a study of cytomegalovirus exposure and HLA in healthy donors. Among the donors, all were healthy bone marrow donors. Primers for the PCR totalled 60 Vbeta and 13 Jbeta. This table comes from immunoSEQ multiplex PCR, and its TCRdb copy is limited to in-frame clones, with some not included. The repertoire holds over 120,000 clones, around 72% seen once, with around 4% in the top ten. Findings and limits, study-wide: Later analysis identified about 18,000 TCR beta sequences associated with HLA alleles, using a false discovery rate threshold of 0.05. TCR beta V- and J-gene trimming was later associated with a missense DCLRE1C variant. Cytomegalovirus-associated TCR beta chains were listed, numbering more than 150.

Per germline, CDR1 SNHLY and CDR2 FYNNEI. The CDR3 runs 14 residues. V was clipped by 7 bases and J by 2 bases, with 14 bases between them. The chain uses TRBV2 and TRBJ1-1; maybe TRBD1 (6 bases). The source of this sequence is a man younger than 35 in good health and CMV-seropositive. Sequenced material: PBMCs. The chain's CDR3 is CASTIKTGNTEAFF. CDR3 bases: TGTGCCAGCACCATTAAGACAGGAAACACTGAAGCTTTCTTT.